This TCR beta chain was recorded in a study of cytomegalovirus exposure and HLA in healthy donors. Study outcomes and limitations: The authors judged a highly shared variant cluster likely a sequencing artifact.

Germline CDR1 reads SGHNT; CDR2 reads YYREEE (reference sequence). CDR3 length: 15 amino acids. Trimming cost V 0 bases and J 4 bases; bases outside gene matches: 4. A note on this clone: Its antigen remains unknown.

13 Jbeta primers and 60 Vbeta primers were used for the PCR. The authors' processing: Around 80 million unique TCR beta chains, roughly 11 million of them shared, were counted by a later analysis. Assay: immunoSEQ multiplex PCR; the TCRdb copy retains only in-frame clones and omits some. Clonal size and the V and J genes are those of that table, whereas D and trimming came from the DNA. This repertoire shows approximately 190,000 clones, roughly 80% found once; its top ten account for less than 2%. The TCR originated in a woman aged 18-29 years in good health and CMV-seronegative. The V and J genes are TRBV5-4 and TRBJ2-3, with TRBD2 identical over 8 bases. The material sequenced was PBMCs. The CDR3 protein is CASSLVPGGPDTQYF. The CDR3 nucleotides are TGTGCCAGCAGCTTGGTACCGGGAGGGCCAGATACGCAGTATTTT. Full variable domain (outside the CDR3, taken from reference TRBV5-4 and TRBJ2-3): ETGVTQSPTHLIKTRGQQVTLRCSSQSGHNTVSWYQQALGQGPQFIFQYYREEENGRGNFPPRFSGLQFPNYSSELNVNALELDDSALYLCASSLVPGGPDTQYFGPGTRLTVL.